These 17 T cell receptor beta chains were sequenced from one sample in a study of CD8 T cells in Susac syndrome. cDNA came from about 0.5 to 1 ug RNA primed by random hexamers. TCRdb analysed the immunoSEQ multiplex PCR reads with MiXCR anew, one entry per CDR3 protein. The sample lists nearly 200,000 distinct CDR3 sequences, 90% to 95% occurring once. Sequencing was performed on CD4+ T cells from PBMCs. The receptors derive from a human donor with multiple sclerosis.

This chain connects TRBV20-1 to TRBJ1-2, with 10 bases that match TRBD1. With 3 bases clipped from V and 3 bases from J, the junction kept 4 bases outside the gene matches. The V gene's germline CDR1 is DFQATT and CDR2 SNEGSKA (reference sequence). The CDR3 totals 14 residues. CDR3 residues: CSASPGTGDYGYTF. In DNA, the CDR3 is TGCAGTGCTAGCCCCGGGACAGGGGACTATGGCTACACCTTC.

The rearrangement uses TRBV20-1 and TRBJ2-2; possible D gene TRBD2, 5 bases. The length of the CDR3 is 13 residues. CDR1 is DFQATT, CDR2 SNEGSKA, per germline (reference sequence). V lost 4 bases, J lost 4 bases, and 10 bases lay in between. The CDR3 region has the DNA TGCAGTGCTAAGACCCGGGGCACCGGGGAGCTGTTTTTT. Translation gives CSAKTRGTGELFF.

V gene TRBV20-1 combines with J gene TRBJ2-5; possibly TRBD1 for D (5 bases). CDR3 size: 13 residues. V lost 0 bases, J lost 7 bases, and 12 bases lay in between. The germline gives CDR1 DFQATT, CDR2 SNEGSKA (reference sequence). The CDR3 nucleotides read TGCAGTGCTAGAGATCCCAGGGTTGGGACCCAGTACTTC. The encoded protein is CSARDPRVGTQYF.

The chain uses TRBV29-1 and TRBJ2-3; 11 bases agree with TRBD1. In germline, CDR1 is SQVTM, CDR2 ANQGSEA. V shed 7 bases and J 4 bases; nucleotides not matched to a gene: 7. This CDR3 contains 14 residues. The CDR3 DNA is TGCAGCGCGAGGACAGGGGGCTTTGCAGATACGCAGTATTTT. This encodes CSARTGGFADTQYF.

CDR3 sequence: CASSLAHNEQYF. The CDR3 DNA reads as TGCGCCAGCAGCTTGGCCCATAACGAGCAGTACTTC. This chain joins TRBV5-1 and TRBJ2-7; D is unresolved. The CDR3 loop spans 12 amino acids. From germline, CDR1 is SGHRS and CDR2 YFSETQ. The V end lost 0 bases, the J end lost 5 bases, and 6 bases lay between the germline ends.

The V call is TRBV2, the J call TRBJ2-3, with TRBD1 as a possible D gene (5 bases). Germline CDR1 SNHLY, CDR2 FYNNEI. This CDR3 spans 13 amino acids. Trimming took 5 bases from V and 5 from J, leaving 11 bases between them. The CDR3 here is CASSKMGQDTQYF. The CDR3 DNA reads as TGTGCCAGCAGTAAGATGGGGCAAGATACGCAGTATTTT.

This chain joins TRBV2 and TRBJ2-1; 7 bases are shared with TRBD1. Germline V gene data show CDR1 as SNHLY and CDR2 as FYNNEI. Losses at the gene ends were 4 bases for V and 4 bases for J; bases not matched to a gene: 4. The CDR3 is 14 residues long. CDR3 amino acids: CASSVRTGYNEQFF. The DNA for the CDR3 is TGTGCCAGCAGTGTAAGGACAGGATACAATGAGCAGTTCTTC.

This sequence joins TRBV3-1 and TRBJ2-1, with TRBD2 identical over 10 bases. Trimming cost V 6 bases and J 4 bases; bases outside gene matches: 3. CDR3 length: 14 amino acids. Germline CDR1 and CDR2: LGHDT and YNNKEL (reference sequence). The CDR3 DNA reads as TGTGCCAGCAGAACTAGCGGGAAATACAATGAGCAGTTCTTC. Its protein is CASRTSGKYNEQFF.

The chain uses TRBV3-1 and TRBJ2-5, with D possibly being TRBD1 or TRBD2 (5 bases each). Germline V lookup: CDR1 LGHDT, CDR2 YNNKEL (reference sequence). The ends were cut back, 0 bases at V and 5 bases at J, with 16 bases in the middle. This CDR3 contains 16 residues. CDR3 nucleotides: TGTGCCAGCAGCCAAGATCGTGGCTCTCGGGGCGAGACCCAGTACTTC. It yields the protein CASSQDRGSRGETQYF.

The gene calls are TRBV24-1 and TRBJ2-5; D is unresolved. The germline V gene encodes CDR1 KGHDR and CDR2 SFDVKD. This CDR3 is built from 13 residues. V lost 4 bases, J lost 3 bases, and 8 bases lay in between. CDR3 region: CATSDQPKETQYF. CDR3 in DNA: TGTGCCACCAGTGACCAGCCCAAAGAGACCCAGTACTTC.

CDR3: CAFMTSYEQYF. CDR3 DNA sequence: TGTGCCTTCATGACGAGCTACGAGCAGTACTTC. V gene TRBV6-1 combines with J gene TRBJ2-7; D uncertain. CDR3 length: 11 residues. Germline V lookup: CDR1 MNHNS, CDR2 SASEGT. The V end lost 11 bases, the J end lost 3 bases, and 11 bases lay between the germline ends.

The chain uses TRBV7-9 and TRBJ1-1, with D possibly matching TRBD1 (5 bases). The CDR3 is made up of 15 amino acids. V lost 6 bases, J lost 5 bases, and 19 bases lay in between. Germline V gene sequence: CDR1 SEHNR, CDR2 FQNEAQ (reference sequence). The CDR3 DNA sequence: TGTGCCAGCAGTCAGAGGGCGGGAGGGGAAACTGAAGCTTTCTTT. Translating it yields CASSQRAGGETEAFF.

V usage is TRBV24-1 and J usage is TRBJ1-1, with TRBD1 matching 10 bases. This CDR3 spans 15 amino acids. V trimming: 10 bases; J trimming: 5 bases; junction bases outside the gene matches: 12. Germline CDR1 reads KGHDR; CDR2 reads SFDVKD. CDR3 sequence reads: CATESGTGVLTEAFF. DNA of the CDR3: TGTGCCACGGAATCCGGGACAGGGGTTCTTACTGAAGCTTTCTTT.

The rearrangement uses TRBV5-4 and TRBJ2-5; 11 bases agree with TRBD1. The CDR3 spans 14 residues. Germline V gives CDR1 SGHNT, CDR2 YYREEE (reference sequence). V lost 5 bases to trimming and J lost 6 bases; unmatched junction nucleotides: 6. The CDR3 nucleotides read TGTGCCAGCAGAAACGGACAGGGGGCGCAGACCCAGTACTTC. This gives the protein CASRNGQGAQTQYF.

The genes are TRBV3-1 and TRBJ2-7; the D gene is possibly TRBD2 (6 bases). This CDR3 is built from 14 residues. Germline V gene lookup returns CDR1 LGHDT and CDR2 YNNKEL (reference sequence). The V gene lost 4 bases and the J gene lost 6 bases, with 16 bases spanning the gap. CDR3 in DNA: TGTGCCAGCAGCCCAGACTACCGGGGAGGCGAGCAGTACTTC. It is translated as CASSPDYRGGEQYF.

This clonotype was found once. The V gene is TRBV27, the J gene TRBJ1-4, with no clear D. Germline V lookup: CDR1 MNHEY, CDR2 SMNVEV (reference sequence). V lost 4 bases, J lost 0 bases, and 12 bases lay in between. The CDR3 sequence is 16 residues long. The CDR3 is CASSSPSGATNEKLFF. CDR3 nucleotide sequence: TGTGCCAGCAGTTCGCCCTCGGGTGCAACTAATGAAAAACTGTTTTTT.

The chain recombines TRBV29-1 with TRBJ2-7; TRBD2 aligns across 7 bases. CDR1 SQVTM and CDR2 ANQGSEA come from the germline V gene. Trimming took 5 bases from V and 0 from J; bases not matched to a gene: 7. The CDR3 is made up of 14 amino acids. CDR3 sequence reads: CSVQRDWGSYEQYF. The CDR3 coding sequence is TGCAGCGTTCAGCGGGATTGGGGCTCCTACGAGCAGTACTTC.